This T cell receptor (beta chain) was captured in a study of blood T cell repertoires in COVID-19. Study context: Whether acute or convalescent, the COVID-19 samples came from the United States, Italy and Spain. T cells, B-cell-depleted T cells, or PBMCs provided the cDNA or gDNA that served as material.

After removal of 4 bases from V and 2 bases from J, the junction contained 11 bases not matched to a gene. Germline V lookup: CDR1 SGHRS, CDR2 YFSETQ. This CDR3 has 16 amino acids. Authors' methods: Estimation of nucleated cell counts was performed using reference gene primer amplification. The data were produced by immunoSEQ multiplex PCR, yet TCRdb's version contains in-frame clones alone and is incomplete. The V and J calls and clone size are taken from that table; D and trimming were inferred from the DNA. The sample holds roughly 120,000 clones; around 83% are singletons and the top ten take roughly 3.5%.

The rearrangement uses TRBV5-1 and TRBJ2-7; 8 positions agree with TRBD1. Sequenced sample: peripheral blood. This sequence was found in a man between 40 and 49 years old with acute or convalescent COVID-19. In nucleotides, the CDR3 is TGCGCCAGCAGCCGAAACCCGGGACAGGATACCTACGAGCAGTACTTC. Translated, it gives CASSRNPGQDTYEQYF.